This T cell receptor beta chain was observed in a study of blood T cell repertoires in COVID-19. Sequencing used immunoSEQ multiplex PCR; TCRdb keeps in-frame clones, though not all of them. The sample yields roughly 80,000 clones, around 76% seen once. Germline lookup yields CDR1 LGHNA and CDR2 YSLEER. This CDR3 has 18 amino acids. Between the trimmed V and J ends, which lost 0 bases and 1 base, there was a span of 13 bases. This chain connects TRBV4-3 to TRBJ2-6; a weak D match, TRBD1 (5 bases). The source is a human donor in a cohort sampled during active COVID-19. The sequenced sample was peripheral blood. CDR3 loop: CASSQDSGLRSGANVLTF. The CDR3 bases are TGCGCCAGCAGCCAAGATTCAGGGTTACGTTCTGGGGCCAACGTCCTGACTTTC.